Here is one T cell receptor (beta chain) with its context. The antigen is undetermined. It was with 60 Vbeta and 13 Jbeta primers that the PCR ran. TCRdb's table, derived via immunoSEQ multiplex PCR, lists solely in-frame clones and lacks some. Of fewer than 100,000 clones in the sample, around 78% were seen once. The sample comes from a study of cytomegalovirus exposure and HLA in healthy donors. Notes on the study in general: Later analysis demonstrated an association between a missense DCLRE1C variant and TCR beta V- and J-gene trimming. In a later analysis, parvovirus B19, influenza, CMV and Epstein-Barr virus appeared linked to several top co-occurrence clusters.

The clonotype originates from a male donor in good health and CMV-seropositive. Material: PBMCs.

CDR3 in DNA: TGTGCCAGCAGCGTGCTAGCGGTTAACACCGGGGAGCTGTTTTTT. This gives the protein CASSVLAVNTGELFF. The rearrangement joins TRBV9 to TRBJ2-2, with 7 bases fitting TRBD2. Looked up from germline, CDR1 is SGDLS and CDR2 is YYNGEE. Unmatched junction bases numbered 3, after V lost 2 bases and J lost 2 bases. This CDR3 has 15 residues.